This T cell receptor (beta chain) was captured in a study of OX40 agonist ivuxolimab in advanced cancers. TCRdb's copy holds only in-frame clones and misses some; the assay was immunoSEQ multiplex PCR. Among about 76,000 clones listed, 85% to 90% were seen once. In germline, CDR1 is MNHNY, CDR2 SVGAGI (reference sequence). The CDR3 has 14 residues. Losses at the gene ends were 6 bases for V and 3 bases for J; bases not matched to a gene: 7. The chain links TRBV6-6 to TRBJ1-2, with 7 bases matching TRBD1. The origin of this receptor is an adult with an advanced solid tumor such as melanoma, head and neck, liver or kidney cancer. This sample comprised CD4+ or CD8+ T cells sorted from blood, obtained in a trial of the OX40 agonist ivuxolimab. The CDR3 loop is CASRIQGTYYGYTF. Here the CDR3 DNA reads TGTGCCAGCAGAATACAGGGGACATACTATGGCTACACCTTC.